This entry lists 15 T cell receptor beta chains sequenced from one sample in a study of monozygotic twins with inflammatory bowel disease. TCRdb re-called the 5' RACE reads, yielding one record per CDR3 amino acid sequence without DNA. Reported are 300,000 to 450,000 distinct CDR3 sequences; the ten largest clones contain 2.6%. Sequencing was carried out using blood. The receptors stem from a human donor with ulcerative colitis or Crohn's disease, or a healthy co-twin of an affected twin (not recorded which).

The CDR3 loop reads CSVERGTGGWNEQFF. The chain has TRBV29-1 and TRBJ2-1; TCRdb designates TRBD1, a call that cannot be tested without DNA. CDR3 length equals 15 residues. Germline assignment: CDR1 SQVTM and CDR2 ANQGSEA.

V and J are TRBV12-3 or TRBV12-4 and TRBJ1-6; TCRdb's assignment of TRBD1 cannot be checked, as there is no DNA. The CDR3 consists of 15 residues. The CDR3 region is CASSRDAGQRSPLHF.

The V gene is TRBV24-1, the J gene TRBJ2-1; TCRdb's D call, TRBD1, is unchecked because there is no DNA. The CDR3 consists of 17 residues. Looked up from germline, CDR1 is KGHDR and CDR2 is SFDVKD. CDR3 protein: CATSDSQKQGGRGEQFF.

Measured by frequency, this clonotype is medium-sized (0.01 to 0.1%). The chain has TRBV7-9 and TRBJ2-7; as DNA is missing, the TRBD2 call by TCRdb cannot be tested. There are 16 residues in the CDR3. CDR1 is SEHNR and CDR2 is FQNEAQ in the germline V gene (reference sequence). CDR3 in amino acids: CASSIESRQVFYEQYF.

The rearrangement links TRBV7-3 to TRBJ1-1; the TRBD1 assignment by TCRdb is unverifiable without DNA. Germline V gene sequence: CDR1 SGHTA, CDR2 FQGTGA. CDR3 length equals 14 residues. The CDR3 spells CASSVGQHNTEAFF. Full variable domain (missing parts from reference TRBV7-3 and TRBJ1-1): GAGVSQTPSNKVTEKGKYVELRCDPISGHTALYWYRQSLGQGPEFLIYFQGTGAADDSGLPNDRFFAVRPEGSVSTLKIQRTERGDSAVYLCASSVGQHNTEAFFGQGTRLTVV.

The V call is TRBV6-5, the J call TRBJ2-3; no DNA is available, so the TRBD1 call from TCRdb remains unchecked. This CDR3 has 18 amino acids. Germline-derived CDR1 and CDR2 are MNHEY and SVGAGI. CDR3 in amino acids: CASSYLPFGTGDTDTQYF.

The CDR3 region is CASSFPDRDSYNEQFF. The chain links TRBV7-9 to TRBJ2-1; TCRdb outputs TRBD1, but without DNA this stays unchecked. Germline CDR1 and CDR2: SEHNR and FQNEAQ (reference sequence). The CDR3 runs 16 residues. Full variable domain (remainder filled in from reference TRBV7-9 and TRBJ2-1): DTGVSQNPRHKITKRGQNVTFRCDPISEHNRLYWYRQTLGQGPEFLTYFQNEAQLEKSRLLSDRFSAERPKGSFSTLEIQRTEQGDSAMYLCASSFPDRDSYNEQFFGPGTRLTVL.

This chain joins TRBV9 and TRBJ1-1; the TRBD1 assignment by TCRdb is unverifiable without DNA. Germline V CDR1 and CDR2: SGDLS, YYNGEE. This CDR3 contains 15 residues. The CDR3 loop is CASSQAWGADTEAFF.

The chain employs TRBV6-5 and TRBJ2-3; TCRdb picks TRBD2, but there is no DNA to check that call. The germline gives CDR1 MNHEY, CDR2 SVGAGI. The CDR3 has 14 residues. The CDR3 region is CASSYSGGGDTQYF.

The rearrangement uses TRBV7-2 and TRBJ2-1; absent DNA, TCRdb's TRBD2 call cannot be checked. CDR1 is SGHTA and CDR2 is FQGNSA in the germline V gene. This CDR3 contains 16 residues. CDR3 loop: CASSLELAGEYNEQFF.

The chain carries TRBV4-1 and TRBJ2-3. The CDR3 length is 16 residues. Germline lookup yields CDR1 MGHRA and CDR2 YSYEKL. CDR3 in amino acids: CASSQDMRQGSDTQYF.

The gene calls are TRBV7-2 and TRBJ2-1. The CDR3 runs 15 residues. CDR1 SGHTA and CDR2 FQGNSA come from the germline V gene. The CDR3: CASSSTRTTYNEQFF.

The V call is TRBV9, the J call TRBJ1-3. The length of the CDR3 is 11 residues. The V gene's germline CDR1 is SGDLS and CDR2 YYNGEE. CDR3 sequence reads: CASSVGNTIYF.

The rearrangement uses TRBV10-3 and TRBJ2-3. The V gene's germline CDR1 is ENHRY and CDR2 SYGVKD. This CDR3 is built from 12 residues. Here the CDR3 reads CAISDSTDTQYF.

V gene TRBV12-3 or TRBV12-4 combines with J gene TRBJ2-5. The CDR3 has 13 amino acids. The CDR3: CASSRQYQETQYF.